One sample yielded the 10 T cell receptor beta chains listed below, sequenced in a study of T cells in tuberculosis. Using immunoSEQ multiplex PCR, the repertoire was profiled, and TCRdb retains in-frame clones only, with some absent. The sample has around 39,000 clones, more than 85% seen once. The source material was PBMCs. Every receptor here comes from a donor under 30 with latent tuberculosis or without tuberculosis infection.

A single count supports this clone. This chain connects TRBV27 to TRBJ1-4, with 8 bases matching TRBD1. The CDR3 loop spans 17 amino acids. Germline V gene lookup returns CDR1 MNHEY and CDR2 SMNVEV (reference sequence). V lost 8 bases, J lost 8 bases, and 19 bases stayed unmatched. The CDR3 DNA sequence: TGTGCCAGCCCCCCCCGCTGGCCTCACAGGGGGGGGGAAAAACTGTTTTTT. This sequence encodes CASPPRWPHRGGEKLFF.

This clone has a handful of counts. This chain links TRBV15 with TRBJ2-3; the D is unclear. The CDR3 length is 16 residues. Between the trimmed V and J ends, which lost 0 bases and 1 base, there was a span of 11 bases. Germline V gives CDR1 LNHNV, CDR2 YYDKDF (reference sequence). This chain's CDR3 is CATSREGQPRTDTQYF. The CDR3 DNA is TGTGCCACCAGCAGAGAGGGCCAGCCTCGCACAGATACGCAGTATTTT.

V gene TRBV6-1 combines with J gene TRBJ2-3, with 7 bases matching TRBD1. V lost 4 bases to trimming and J lost 0 bases; unmatched junction nucleotides: 4. This CDR3 contains 15 residues. Germline CDR1 is MNHNS and CDR2 is SASEGT. In DNA form, the CDR3 reads TGTGCCAGCAGTGTGGGGACAGTTAGCACAGATACGCAGTATTTT. It translates to CASSVGTVSTDTQYF.

The chain has TRBV6-1 and TRBJ2-7, with TRBD1 matching 9 bases. The germline V gene encodes CDR1 MNHNS and CDR2 SASEGT. V was pared by 1 base and J by 3 bases, with 1 base of the junction left unmatched. The CDR3 runs 14 residues. The CDR3 nucleotides read TGTGCCAGCAGTGAAGAGGACAGGGGCTACGAGCAGTACTTC. Translated: CASSEEDRGYEQYF.

The chain employs TRBV29-1 and TRBJ1-1; maybe TRBD1 (5 bases). This CDR3 has 12 residues. Germline-derived CDR1 and CDR2 are SQVTM and ANQGSEA. Trimming left V 7 bases short and J 4 bases short, with 13 bases between. CDR3 DNA sequence: TGCAGCGCCTTCACAGGTTCCACTGAAGCTTTCTTT. Translation: CSAFTGSTEAFF.

V is TRBV5-6 and J is TRBJ2-7, with D possibly being TRBD2 (6 bases). Germline lookup yields CDR1 SGHDT and CDR2 YYEEEE. The CDR3 sequence is 14 residues long. Trimming left V 3 bases short and J 3 bases short, with 13 bases between. The CDR3 DNA sequence: TGTGCCAGCAGCTGGAGGGGACCAAACTACGAGCAGTACTTC. Protein: CASSWRGPNYEQYF. Variable domain in full (rest from reference TRBV5-6 and TRBJ2-7): DAGVTQSPTHLIKTRGQQVTLRCSPKSGHDTVSWYQQALGQGPQFIFQYYEEEERQRGNFPDRFSGHQFPNYSSELNVNALLLGDSALYLCASSWRGPNYEQYFGPGTRLTVT.

The chain joins TRBV16 to TRBJ1-4, with D hard to call. Trimming stripped 4 bases from V and 7 bases from J, with 22 bases between. CDR3 length equals 17 residues. Germline CDR1 and CDR2: KGHSY and FQNENV. CDR3: CASSPRRGGDVIEKLFF. CDR3 in DNA: TGTGCCAGCAGCCCCCGTCGGGGTGGAGACGTCATTGAAAAACTGTTTTTT.

The chain uses TRBV30 and TRBJ1-1; TRBD1 is a possible D gene (6 bases). CDR3 length equals 13 residues. The V end was cut by 4 bases, the J end by 4 bases, with 13 bases between. Germline-derived CDR1 and CDR2 are GTSNPN and SVGIG (reference sequence). CDR3 in amino acids: CAWTQGIGTEAFF. CDR3 nucleotides: TGTGCCTGGACCCAGGGGATAGGCACTGAAGCTTTCTTT.

The V call is TRBV7-6, the J call TRBJ2-1; D is perhaps TRBD2 (6 bases). V lost 5 bases and J 7 bases, leaving 21 bases between the germline ends. The germline gives CDR1 SGHVS, CDR2 FNYEAQ. The CDR3 totals 16 residues. The CDR3 sequence is CASSRGEEGYSNEQFF. CDR3 bases: TGTGCCAGCAGCCGCGGGGAGGAGGGGTATTCTAATGAGCAGTTCTTC.

V is TRBV5-6 and J is TRBJ2-7, with D perhaps matching TRBD1 (6 bases). The germline gives CDR1 SGHDT, CDR2 YYEEEE. The CDR3 sequence is 13 residues long. The ends were cut back, 0 bases at V and 3 bases at J, with 7 bases in the middle. CDR3 region: CASSLGGGYEQYF. The CDR3 region has the DNA TGTGCCAGCAGCTTGGGAGGGGGCTACGAGCAGTACTTC. Looking up the rest from reference TRBV5-6 and TRBJ2-7 gives the full variable domain: DAGVTQSPTHLIKTRGQQVTLRCSPKSGHDTVSWYQQALGQGPQFIFQYYEEEERQRGNFPDRFSGHQFPNYSSELNVNALLLGDSALYLCASSLGGGYEQYFGPGTRLTVT.